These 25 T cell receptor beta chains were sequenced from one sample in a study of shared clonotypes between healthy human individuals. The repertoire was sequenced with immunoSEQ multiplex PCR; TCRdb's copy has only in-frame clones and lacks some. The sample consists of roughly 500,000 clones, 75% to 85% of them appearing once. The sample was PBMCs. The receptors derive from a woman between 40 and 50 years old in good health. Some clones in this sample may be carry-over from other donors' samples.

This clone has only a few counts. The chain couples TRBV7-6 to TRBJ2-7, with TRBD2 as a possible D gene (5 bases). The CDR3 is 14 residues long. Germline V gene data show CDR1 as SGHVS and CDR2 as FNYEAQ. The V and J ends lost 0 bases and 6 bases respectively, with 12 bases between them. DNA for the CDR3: TGTGCCAGCAGCTTAGCCCTAGCTGAGGTCGAGCAGTACTTC. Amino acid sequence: CASSLALAEVEQYF.

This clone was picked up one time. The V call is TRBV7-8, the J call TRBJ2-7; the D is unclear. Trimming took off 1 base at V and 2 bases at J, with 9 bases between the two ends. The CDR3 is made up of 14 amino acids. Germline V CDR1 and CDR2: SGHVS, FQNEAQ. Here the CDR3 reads CASSLVGITYEQYF. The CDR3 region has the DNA TGTGCCAGCAGCTTAGTTGGCATTACCTACGAGCAGTACTTC. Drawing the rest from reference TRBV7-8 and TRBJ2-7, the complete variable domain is GAGVSQSPRYKVAKRGQDVALRCDPISGHVSLFWYQQALGQGPEFLTYFQNEAQLDKSGLPSDRFFAERPEGSVSTLKIQRTQQEDSAVYLCASSLVGITYEQYFGPGTRLTVT.

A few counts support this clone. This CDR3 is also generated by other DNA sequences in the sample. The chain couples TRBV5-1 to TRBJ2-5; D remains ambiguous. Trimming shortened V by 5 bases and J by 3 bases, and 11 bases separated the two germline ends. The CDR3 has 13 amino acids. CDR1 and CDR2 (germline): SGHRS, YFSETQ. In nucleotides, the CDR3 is TGCGCCAGCAGGCGGAACAGAAAAGAGACCCAGTACTTC. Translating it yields CASRRNRKETQYF.

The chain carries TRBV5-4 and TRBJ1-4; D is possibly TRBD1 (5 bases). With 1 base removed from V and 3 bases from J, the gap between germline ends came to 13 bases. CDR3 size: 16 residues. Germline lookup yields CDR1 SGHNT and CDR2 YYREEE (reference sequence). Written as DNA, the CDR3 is TGTGCCAGCAGCTTGTTAGGGGCCGGGGCTAATGAAAAACTGTTTTTT. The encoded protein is CASSLLGAGANEKLFF.

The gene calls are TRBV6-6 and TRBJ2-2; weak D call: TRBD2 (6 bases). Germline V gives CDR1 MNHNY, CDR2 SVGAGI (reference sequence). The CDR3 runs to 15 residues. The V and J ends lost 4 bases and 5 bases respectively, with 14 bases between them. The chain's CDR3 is CASSLSLGGTGELFF. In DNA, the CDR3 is TGTGCCAGCAGTTTAAGTCTGGGAGGAACCGGGGAGCTGTTTTTT.

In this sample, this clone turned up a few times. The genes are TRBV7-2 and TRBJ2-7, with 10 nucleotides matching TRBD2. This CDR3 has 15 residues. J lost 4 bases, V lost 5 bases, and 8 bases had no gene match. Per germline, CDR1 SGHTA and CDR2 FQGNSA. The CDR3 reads CASSRPGTSEYEQYF. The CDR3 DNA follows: TGTGCCAGCAGCCGTCCCGGGACTAGCGAGTACGAGCAGTACTTC.

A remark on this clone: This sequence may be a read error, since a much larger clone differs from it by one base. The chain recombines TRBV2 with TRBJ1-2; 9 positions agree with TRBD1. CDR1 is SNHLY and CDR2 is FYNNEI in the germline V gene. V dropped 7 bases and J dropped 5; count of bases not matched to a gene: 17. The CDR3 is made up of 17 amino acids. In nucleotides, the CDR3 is TGTGCCAGCACCCCCTTGGACAGGGGAGCGGGCGGGTATGGCTACACCTTC. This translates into CASTPLDRGAGGYGYTF.

The CDR3 bases are TGTGCCAGCGGCAGGGGATTGGCAACTAATGAAAAACTGTTTTTT. It codes for CASGRGLATNEKLFF. This chain joins TRBV18 and TRBJ1-4, with D perhaps matching TRBD1 (6 bases). In germline, CDR1 is KGHSH, CDR2 LQKENI. With 8 bases removed from V and 0 bases from J, the gap between germline ends came to 13 bases. CDR3 length: 15 residues. The full variable domain, in which reference TRBV18 and TRBJ1-4 provide the parts outside the CDR3, is NAGVMQNPRHLVRRRGQEARLRCSPMKGHSHVYWYRQLPEEGLKFMVYLQKENIIDESGMPKERFSAEFPKEGPSILRIQQVVRGDSAAYFCASGRGLATNEKLFFGSGTQLSVL.

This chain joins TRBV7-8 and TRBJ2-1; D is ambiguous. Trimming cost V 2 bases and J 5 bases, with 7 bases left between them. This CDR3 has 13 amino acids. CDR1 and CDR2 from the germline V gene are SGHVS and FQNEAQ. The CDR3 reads CASSLIRNNEQFF. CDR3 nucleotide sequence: TGTGCCAGCAGCTTAATACGCAACAATGAGCAGTTCTTC. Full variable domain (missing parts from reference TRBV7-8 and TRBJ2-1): GAGVSQSPRYKVAKRGQDVALRCDPISGHVSLFWYQQALGQGPEFLTYFQNEAQLDKSGLPSDRFFAERPEGSVSTLKIQRTQQEDSAVYLCASSLIRNNEQFFGPGTRLTVL.

The CDR3 loop is CATARDRVAEQYF. In DNA form, the CDR3 reads TGTGCCACAGCCCGAGACAGGGTTGCCGAGCAGTACTTC. The chain is built from TRBV28 and TRBJ2-7; 7 positions match TRBD1. This CDR3 region has 13 residues. Germline CDR1 MDHEN, CDR2 SYDVKM. V shed 10 bases, J shed 6 bases, and the junction held 12 bases outside the gene matches.

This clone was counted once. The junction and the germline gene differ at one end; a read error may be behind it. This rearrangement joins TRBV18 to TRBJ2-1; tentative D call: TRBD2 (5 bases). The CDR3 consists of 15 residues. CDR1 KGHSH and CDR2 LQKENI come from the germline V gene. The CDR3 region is CASSRPEVSNNEQFF. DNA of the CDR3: TGTGCCAGCTCAAGGCCGGAGGTCTCCAACAATGAGCAGTTCTTC.

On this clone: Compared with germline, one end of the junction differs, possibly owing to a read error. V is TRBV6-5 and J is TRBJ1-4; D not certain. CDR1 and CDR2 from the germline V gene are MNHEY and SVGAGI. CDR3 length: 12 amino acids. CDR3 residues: CASMGDNEKLLF. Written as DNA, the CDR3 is TGTGCCAGCATGGGAGATAATGAAAAACTGCTTTTT.

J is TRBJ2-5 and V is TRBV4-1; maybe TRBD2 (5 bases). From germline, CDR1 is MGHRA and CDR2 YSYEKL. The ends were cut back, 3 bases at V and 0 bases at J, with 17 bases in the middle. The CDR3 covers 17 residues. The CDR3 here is CASSHRAGDLYQETQYF. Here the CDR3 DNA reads TGCGCCAGCAGCCACCGCGCGGGTGACCTATACCAAGAGACCCAGTACTTC.

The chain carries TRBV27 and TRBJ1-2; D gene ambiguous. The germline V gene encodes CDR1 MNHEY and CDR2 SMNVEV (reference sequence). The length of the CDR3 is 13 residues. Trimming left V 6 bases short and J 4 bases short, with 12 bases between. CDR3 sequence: CASRNPGPYGYTF. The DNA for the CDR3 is TGTGCCAGCAGAAATCCGGGCCCCTATGGCTACACCTTC.

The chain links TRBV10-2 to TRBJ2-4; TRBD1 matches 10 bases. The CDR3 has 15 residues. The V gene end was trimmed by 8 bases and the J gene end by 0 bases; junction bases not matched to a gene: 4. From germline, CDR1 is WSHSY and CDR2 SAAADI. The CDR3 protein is CASRRTGGAKNIQYF. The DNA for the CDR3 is TGCGCCAGCCGACGGACAGGGGGAGCCAAAAACATTCAGTACTTC.

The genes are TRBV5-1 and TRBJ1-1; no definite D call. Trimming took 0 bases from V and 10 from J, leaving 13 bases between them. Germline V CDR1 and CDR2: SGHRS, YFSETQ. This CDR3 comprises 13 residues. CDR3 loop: CASSLGASTPAFF. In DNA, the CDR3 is TGCGCCAGCAGCTTGGGGGCATCGACTCCAGCTTTCTTT.

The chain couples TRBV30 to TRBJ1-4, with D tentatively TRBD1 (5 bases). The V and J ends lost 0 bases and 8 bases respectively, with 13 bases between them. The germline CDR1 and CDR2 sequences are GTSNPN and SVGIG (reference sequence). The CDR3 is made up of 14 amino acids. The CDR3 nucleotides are TGTGCCTGGAGTGTGGTATCAGGGAGGGAAAAACTGTTTTTT. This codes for CAWSVVSGREKLFF.

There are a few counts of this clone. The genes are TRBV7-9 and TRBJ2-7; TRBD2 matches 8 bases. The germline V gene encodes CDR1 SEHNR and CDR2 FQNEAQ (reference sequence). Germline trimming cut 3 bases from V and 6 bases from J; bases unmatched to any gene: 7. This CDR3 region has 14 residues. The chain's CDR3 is CASSFTGGPAEQYF. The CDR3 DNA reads TGTGCCAGCAGCTTCACGGGAGGGCCCGCCGAGCAGTACTTC.

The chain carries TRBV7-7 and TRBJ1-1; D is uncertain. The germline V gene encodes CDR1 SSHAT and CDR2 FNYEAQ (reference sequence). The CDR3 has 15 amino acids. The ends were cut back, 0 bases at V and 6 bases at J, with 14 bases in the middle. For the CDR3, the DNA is TGTGCCAGCAGCTTAGCGCAGCGATATGGGGCTGAAGCTTTCTTT. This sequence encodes CASSLAQRYGAEAFF. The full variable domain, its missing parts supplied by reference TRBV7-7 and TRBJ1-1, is GAGVSQSPRYKVTKRGQDVTLRCDPISSHATLYWYQQALGQGPEFLTYFNYEAQPDKSGLPSDRFSAERPEGSISTLTIQRTEQRDSAMYRCASSLAQRYGAEAFFGQGTRLTVV.

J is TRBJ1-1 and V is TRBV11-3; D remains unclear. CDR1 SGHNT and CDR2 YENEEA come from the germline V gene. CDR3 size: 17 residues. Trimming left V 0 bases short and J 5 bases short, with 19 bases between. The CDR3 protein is CASSLERVVGRTTEAFF. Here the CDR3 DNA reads TGTGCCAGCAGCTTAGAGAGGGTAGTAGGGAGGACTACTGAAGCTTTCTTT.

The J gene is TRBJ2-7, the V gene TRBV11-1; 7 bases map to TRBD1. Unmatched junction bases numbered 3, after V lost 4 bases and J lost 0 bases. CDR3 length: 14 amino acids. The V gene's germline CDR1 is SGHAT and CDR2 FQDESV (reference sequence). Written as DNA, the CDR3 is TGTGCCAGCAGCTCGAGACAGGGCTCCTACGAGCAGTACTTC. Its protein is CASSSRQGSYEQYF.

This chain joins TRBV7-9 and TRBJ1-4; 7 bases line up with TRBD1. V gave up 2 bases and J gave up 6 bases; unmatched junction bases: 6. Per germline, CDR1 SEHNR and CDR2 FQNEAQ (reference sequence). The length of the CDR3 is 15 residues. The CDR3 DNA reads TGTGCCAGCAGCTTAAGAGGTCAGGGGGATGAAAAACTGTTTTTT. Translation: CASSLRGQGDEKLFF.

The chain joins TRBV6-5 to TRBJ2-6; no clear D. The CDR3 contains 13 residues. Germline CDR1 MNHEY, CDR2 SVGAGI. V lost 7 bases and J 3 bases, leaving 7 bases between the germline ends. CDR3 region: CASTESGANVLTF. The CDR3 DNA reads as TGTGCCAGCACCGAGAGTGGGGCCAACGTCCTGACTTTC.

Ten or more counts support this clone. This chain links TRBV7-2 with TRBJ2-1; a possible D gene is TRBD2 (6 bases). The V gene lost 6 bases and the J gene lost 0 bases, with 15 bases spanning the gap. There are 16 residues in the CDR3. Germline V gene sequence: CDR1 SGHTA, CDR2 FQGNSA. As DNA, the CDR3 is TGTGCCAGCAGTACTAGGGCGGGGAGCTCCTACAATGAGCAGTTCTTC. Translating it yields CASSTRAGSSYNEQFF.

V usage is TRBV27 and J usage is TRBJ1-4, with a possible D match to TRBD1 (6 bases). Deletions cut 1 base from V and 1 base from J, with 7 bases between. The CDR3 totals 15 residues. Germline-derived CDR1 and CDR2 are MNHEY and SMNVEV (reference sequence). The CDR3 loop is CASSLWGQTNEKLFF. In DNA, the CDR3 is TGTGCCAGCAGTTTATGGGGACAAACTAATGAAAAACTGTTTTTT.